A single sample is the source of the 10 T cell receptor beta chains below, sequenced in a study of blood T cell repertoires in COVID-19. Data came from immunoSEQ multiplex PCR; TCRdb stores just in-frame clones and leaves some out. The sample holds 150,000 to 170,000 clones, approximately 79% seen once. Input material: PBMCs or T cells enriched from blood (not recorded which). Receptor source: a man over 45 who had recovered from COVID-19.

The chain joins TRBV27 to TRBJ2-2; 7 bases match TRBD2. The CDR3 runs to 16 residues. Germline V lookup: CDR1 MNHEY, CDR2 SMNVEV (reference sequence). The V and J ends lost 4 bases and 4 bases, in that order; junction bases with no gene match: 9. The CDR3 is CASSSKLGLTTGELFF. In DNA form, the CDR3 reads TGTGCCAGCAGTTCAAAGCTGGGACTAACCACCGGGGAGCTGTTTTTT.

This chain links TRBV30 with TRBJ2-5, with 9 bases that match TRBD2. Germline V gene sequence: CDR1 GTSNPN, CDR2 SVGIG (reference sequence). The V gene end was trimmed by 3 bases and the J gene end by 5 bases; junction bases not matched to a gene: 10. The CDR3 is made up of 15 amino acids. The CDR3 DNA reads TGTGCCTGGAGCCCCGCGCGGGGGGGCAGGGAGACCCAGTACTTC. Translating gives CAWSPARGGRETQYF.

The J gene is TRBJ1-6, the V gene TRBV2, with D unresolved. The CDR3 sequence is 14 residues long. V gave up 3 bases and J gave up 5 bases, with 8 bases separating them. CDR1 is SNHLY and CDR2 is FYNNEI in the germline V gene. Here the CDR3 DNA reads TGTGCCAGCAGTGAGGGCCTACATAATTCACCCCTCCACTTT. Its protein is CASSEGLHNSPLHF.

V usage is TRBV18 and J usage is TRBJ2-5, with TRBD1 matching over 7 bases. The germline CDR1 and CDR2 sequences are KGHSH and LQKENI. The CDR3 is 15 amino acids. Unmatched junction bases numbered 8, after V lost 3 bases and J lost 4 bases. CDR3 residues: CASSPVQGIPETQYF. The DNA for the CDR3 is TGTGCCAGCTCACCCGTACAGGGGATCCCAGAGACCCAGTACTTC. The entire variable domain, with the rest obtained from reference TRBV18 and TRBJ2-5, is as follows: NAGVMQNPRHLVRRRGQEARLRCSPMKGHSHVYWYRQLPEEGLKFMVYLQKENIIDESGMPKERFSAEFPKEGPSILRIQQVVRGDSAAYFCASSPVQGIPETQYFGPGTRLLVL.

The gene calls are TRBV18 and TRBJ2-1, with 7 bases fitting TRBD1. This CDR3 contains 16 residues. The germline V gene encodes CDR1 KGHSH and CDR2 LQKENI. The V gene end was trimmed by 0 bases and the J gene end by 4 bases; junction bases not matched to a gene: 6. CDR3 region: CASSPPLLGQYNEQFF. The CDR3 bases are TGTGCCAGCTCACCACCTCTGTTGGGACAGTACAATGAGCAGTTCTTC.

The chain is built from TRBV6-5 and TRBJ1-6; 9 nucleotides line up with TRBD1. The CDR3 length is 14 residues. Germline values: CDR1 MNHEY, CDR2 SVGAGI. The trim removed 6 bases at V and 10 bases at J, leaving 7 bases unmatched. The CDR3 loop reads CASRNRGQQSPLHF. As DNA, the CDR3 is TGTGCCAGCAGAAACAGGGGGCAGCAGTCACCCCTCCACTTT.

The rearrangement uses TRBV13 and TRBJ1-4; 8 bases align to TRBD1. CDR1 is PRHDT, CDR2 FYEKMQ, per germline (reference sequence). The junction had 6 bases not matched to a gene; V was cut back by 5 bases and J by 10 bases. CDR3 length: 13 residues. This chain's CDR3 is CASSPRQGRKLFF. CDR3 DNA: TGTGCCAGCAGCCCCCGACAGGGGCGAAAACTGTTTTTT.

The chain carries TRBV27 and TRBJ2-3; 9 nucleotides agree with TRBD1. CDR3 size: 15 residues. The germline V gene encodes CDR1 MNHEY and CDR2 SMNVEV (reference sequence). J was trimmed by 3 bases and V by 7 bases; bases with no gene match: 8. The chain's CDR3 is CASMKWDRVTDTQYF. The CDR3 DNA sequence: TGTGCCAGCATGAAATGGGACAGGGTAACAGATACGCAGTATTTT.

This clone has just a few counts. This chain uses TRBV7-2 with TRBJ2-4; 9 bases are a match to TRBD2. J lost 3 bases, V lost 1 base, and 7 bases had no gene match. Per the germline V gene, CDR1 is SGHTA and CDR2 is FQGNSA. This CDR3 is 17 amino acids long. CDR3 sequence reads: CASSLVSGGGVKNIQYF. As DNA, the CDR3 is TGTGCCAGCAGCTTAGTATCGGGCGGGGGGGTCAAAAACATTCAGTACTTC.

The chain carries TRBV19 and TRBJ2-3; 9 bases map to TRBD2. Trimming cost V 4 bases and J 0 bases; bases outside gene matches: 2. The V gene's germline CDR1 is LNHDA and CDR2 SQIVND (reference sequence). The CDR3 covers 15 residues. CDR3 region: CASSTSGASTDTQYF. DNA for the CDR3: TGTGCCAGTAGTACTAGCGGGGCGAGCACAGATACGCAGTATTTT.